The sequence of this TCR beta chain was determined in a study of cytomegalovirus exposure and HLA in healthy donors. The CDR3 runs to 14 residues. V was shortened by 3 bases and J by 4 bases, with 10 bases between the two germline ends. Germline V gives CDR1 SGHRS, CDR2 YFSETQ. General study findings and limits: Some V segments (TRBV6-2 and TRBV6-3 among them) were excluded as indistinguishable. Fewer N-insertions (relative to the approximately 670-donor mean) were reportedly seen in an Asian-associated ancestry cluster in a later analysis. According to an earlier analysis, most TCR beta V segments yielded productive rearrangements about 87% or about 30% of the time.

Details on this clone: The antigen is not known.

Researchers ran the PCR with 60 Vbeta and 13 Jbeta primers. Generated by immunoSEQ multiplex PCR, the TCRdb table keeps only in-frame clones and is missing some. The table lists about 160,000 clones, 80% to 90% of them singletons. The receptor comes from a woman aged 25 to 39 in good health and CMV-seropositive. The specimen sequenced was PBMCs. The gene calls are TRBV5-1 and TRBJ1-4; D is unclear. CDR3 amino acids: CASSSDGLNEKLFF. The CDR3 DNA follows: TGCGCCAGCAGCTCGGACGGACTTAATGAAAAACTGTTTTTT.